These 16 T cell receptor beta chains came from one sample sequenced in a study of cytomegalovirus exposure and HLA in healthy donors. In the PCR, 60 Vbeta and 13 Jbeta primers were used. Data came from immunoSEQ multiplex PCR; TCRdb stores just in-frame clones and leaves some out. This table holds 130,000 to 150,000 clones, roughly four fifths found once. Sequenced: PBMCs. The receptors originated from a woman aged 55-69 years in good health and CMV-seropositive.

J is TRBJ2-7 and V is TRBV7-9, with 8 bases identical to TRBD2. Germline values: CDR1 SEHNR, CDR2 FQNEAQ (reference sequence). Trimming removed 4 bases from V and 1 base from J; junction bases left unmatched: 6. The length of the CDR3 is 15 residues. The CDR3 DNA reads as TGTGCCAGCAGCTCAACGGGCGGGAGGTCCTACGAGCAGTACTTC. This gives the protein CASSSTGGRSYEQYF.

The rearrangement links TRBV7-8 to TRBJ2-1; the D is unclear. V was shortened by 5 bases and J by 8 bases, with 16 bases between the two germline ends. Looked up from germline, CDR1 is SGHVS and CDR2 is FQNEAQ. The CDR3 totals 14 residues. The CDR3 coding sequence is TGTGCCAGCAGCCTCTTCGATGGTCAGGATGAGCAGTTCTTC. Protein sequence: CASSLFDGQDEQFF.

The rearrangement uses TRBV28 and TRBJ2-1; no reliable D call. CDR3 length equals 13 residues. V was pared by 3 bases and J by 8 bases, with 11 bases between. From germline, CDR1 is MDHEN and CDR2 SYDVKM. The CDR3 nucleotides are TGTGCCAGCAGTTTGAACCCGAGGTATGAGCAGTTCTTC. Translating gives CASSLNPRYEQFF.

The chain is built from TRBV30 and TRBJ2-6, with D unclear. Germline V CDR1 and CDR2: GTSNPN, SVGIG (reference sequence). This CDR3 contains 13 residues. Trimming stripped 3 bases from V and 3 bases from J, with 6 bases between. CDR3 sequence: CAWSGFGANVLTF. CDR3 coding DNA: TGTGCCTGGAGCGGGTTTGGGGCCAACGTCCTGACTTTC.

The CDR3 here is CASSLGGRLGETQYF. In nucleotides, the CDR3 is TGCGCCAGCAGCCTTGGAGGGAGGCTGGGAGAGACCCAGTACTTC. The chain is built from TRBV4-1 and TRBJ2-5; D perhaps matches TRBD2 (6 bases). The V gene lost 4 bases and the J gene lost 4 bases, with 16 bases spanning the gap. Per germline, CDR1 MGHRA and CDR2 YSYEKL. This CDR3 region has 15 residues.

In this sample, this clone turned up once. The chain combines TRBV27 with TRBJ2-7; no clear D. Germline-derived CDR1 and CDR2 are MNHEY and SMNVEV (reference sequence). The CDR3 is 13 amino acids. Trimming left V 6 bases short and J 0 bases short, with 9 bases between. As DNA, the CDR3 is TGTGCCAGCAGGACGCGGAGCTCCTACGAGCAGTACTTC. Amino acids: CASRTRSSYEQYF.

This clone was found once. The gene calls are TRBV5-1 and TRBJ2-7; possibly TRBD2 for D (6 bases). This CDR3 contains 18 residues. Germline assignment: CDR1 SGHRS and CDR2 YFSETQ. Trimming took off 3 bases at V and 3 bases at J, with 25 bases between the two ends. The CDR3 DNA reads TGCGCCAGCAGCTATAAGAATCTAGCGAAGGACGAGATCTACGAGCAGTACTTC. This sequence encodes CASSYKNLAKDEIYEQYF.

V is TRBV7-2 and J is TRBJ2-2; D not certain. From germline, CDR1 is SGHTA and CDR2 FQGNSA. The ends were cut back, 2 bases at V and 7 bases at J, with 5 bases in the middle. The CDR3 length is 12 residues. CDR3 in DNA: TGTGCCAGCAGCTTAAGGAGCGGGGAGCTGTTTTTT. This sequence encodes CASSLRSGELFF.

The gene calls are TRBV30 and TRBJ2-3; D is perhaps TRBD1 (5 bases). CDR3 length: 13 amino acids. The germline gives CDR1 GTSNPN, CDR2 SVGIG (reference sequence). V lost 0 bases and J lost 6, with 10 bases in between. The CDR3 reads CAWSVRTRDTQYF. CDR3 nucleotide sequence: TGTGCCTGGAGTGTAAGGACACGGGATACGCAGTATTTT. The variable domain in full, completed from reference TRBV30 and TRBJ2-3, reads SQTIHQWPATLVQPVGSPLSLECTVEGTSNPNLYWYRQAAGRGLQLLFYSVGIGQISSEVPQNLSASRPQDRQFILSSKKLLLSDSGFYLCAWSVRTRDTQYFGPGTRLTVL.

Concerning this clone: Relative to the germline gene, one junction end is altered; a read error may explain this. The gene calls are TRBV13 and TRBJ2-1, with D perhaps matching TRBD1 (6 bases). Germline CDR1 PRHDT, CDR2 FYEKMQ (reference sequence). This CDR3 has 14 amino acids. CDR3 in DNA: TGTGCCAGCTATACTACTAGGGGACACAATGTGCAGTTCTTC. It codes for CASYTTRGHNVQFF.

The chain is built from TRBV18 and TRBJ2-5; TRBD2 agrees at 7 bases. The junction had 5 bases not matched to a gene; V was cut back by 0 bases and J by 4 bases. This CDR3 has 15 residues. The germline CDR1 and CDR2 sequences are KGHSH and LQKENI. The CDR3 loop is CASSPPGEGRETQYF. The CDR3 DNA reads TGTGCCAGCTCACCACCTGGGGAGGGACGAGAGACCCAGTACTTC.

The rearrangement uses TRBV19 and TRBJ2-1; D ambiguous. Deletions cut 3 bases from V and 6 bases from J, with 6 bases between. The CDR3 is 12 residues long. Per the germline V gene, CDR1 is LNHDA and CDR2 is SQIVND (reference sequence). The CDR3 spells CASSMVANEQFF. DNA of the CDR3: TGTGCCAGTAGTATGGTAGCCAATGAGCAGTTCTTC.

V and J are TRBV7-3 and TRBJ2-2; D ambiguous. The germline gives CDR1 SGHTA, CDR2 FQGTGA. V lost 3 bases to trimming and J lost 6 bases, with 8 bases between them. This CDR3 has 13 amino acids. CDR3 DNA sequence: TGTGCCAGCAGCTTCCTTCAGGCCGGGGAGCTGTTTTTT. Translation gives CASSFLQAGELFF.

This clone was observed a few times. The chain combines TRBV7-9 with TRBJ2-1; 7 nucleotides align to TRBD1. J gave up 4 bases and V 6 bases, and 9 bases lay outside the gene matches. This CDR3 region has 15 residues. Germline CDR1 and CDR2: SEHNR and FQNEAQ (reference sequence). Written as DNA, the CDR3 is TGTGCCAGCAGTCTTACAGGGGTGGGATACAATGAGCAGTTCTTC. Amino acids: CASSLTGVGYNEQFF.

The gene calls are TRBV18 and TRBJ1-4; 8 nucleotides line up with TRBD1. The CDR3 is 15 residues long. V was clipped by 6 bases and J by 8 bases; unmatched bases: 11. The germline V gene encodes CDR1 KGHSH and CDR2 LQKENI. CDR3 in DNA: TGTGCCAGCTCCCTAACACAGGGGGTGAAGGAAAAACTGTTTTTT. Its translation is CASSLTQGVKEKLFF.

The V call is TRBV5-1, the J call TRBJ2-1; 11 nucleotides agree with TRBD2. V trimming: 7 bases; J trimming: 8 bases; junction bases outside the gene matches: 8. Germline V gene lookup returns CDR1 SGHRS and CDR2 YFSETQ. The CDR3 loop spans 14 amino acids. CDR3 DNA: TGCGCCAGCTACCCGGGGACTAGCGGCGATGAGCAGTTCTTC. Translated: CASYPGTSGDEQFF.